This record concerns one T cell receptor beta chain sequence. This entry comes from a study of technical replicates of blood from several donors. This CDR3 has 15 amino acids. CDR1 and CDR2 from the germline V gene are WNHNN and SYGVQD (reference sequence). V was pared by 3 bases and J by 6 bases, with 8 bases of the junction left unmatched. Repertoires were generated with immunoSEQ multiplex PCR, while TCRdb's copy carries only in-frame clones and drops some. The sample consists of 75,000 to 95,000 clones, over 80% of them appearing once. The receptor comes from a human donor in good health. This chain joins TRBV10-1 and TRBJ2-4; TRBD1 matches 7 bases. Sequences were obtained from T cells isolated from PBMCs. The CDR3 DNA reads TGCGCCAGCAGTGACCGACAGGGCGGACGAAACATTCAGTACTTC. This sequence encodes CASSDRQGGRNIQYF.